The table lists the clone carrying this TCR beta chain with a few counts. From germline, CDR1 is SGHTA and CDR2 FQGTGA. V lost 1 base, J lost 5 bases, and 6 bases stayed unmatched. The CDR3 consists of 15 residues. The sample comes from a study of cytomegalovirus exposure and HLA in healthy donors. Turning to the study itself: Earlier, some 170 million T cells were analyzed, and about 120 million unique TCR beta sequences were found among them.

The PCR ran on 60 Vbeta and 13 Jbeta primers. Method: immunoSEQ multiplex PCR; TCRdb's copy keeps in-frame clones and lacks some. Found here are 70,000 to 95,000 clones, around 75% of them singletons; the top ten hold roughly 14%. The sample taken for sequencing was PBMCs. The sequence derives from a woman between 40 and 50 years old in good health and CMV-seropositive. V is TRBV7-3 and J is TRBJ2-5; 8 nucleotides match TRBD1. The CDR3 DNA sequence: TGTGCCAGCAGCTTAAAGGGCGGACAGGGCGAGACCCAGTACTTC. Its translation is CASSLKGGQGETQYF.